This T cell receptor beta chain was recorded in a study of early T cells in non-severe SARS-CoV-2 infection. CDR1 is SGDLS and CDR2 is YYNGEE in the germline V gene. V dropped 2 bases and J dropped 11; count of bases not matched to a gene: 3. CDR3 length: 13 amino acids. One entry per CDR3 protein, called by TCRdb with MiXCR from the 5' RACE reads. Of 75,000 to 80,000 distinct CDR3 sequences in the sample, less than 20% were seen once. This sequence was found in an adult who was a healthcare worker with PCR-confirmed SARS-CoV-2 infection or an uninfected control (not recorded which). This chain links TRBV9 with TRBJ2-5, with 13 bases lining up with TRBD2. Source material: whole blood. This CDR3 reads CASSVTSGGPQYF. The CDR3 nucleotides read TGTGCCAGCAGCGTGACTAGCGGGGGGCCTCAGTACTTC. The entire variable domain, with the rest obtained from reference TRBV9 and TRBJ2-5, is as follows: DSGVTQTPKHLITATGQRVTLRCSPRSGDLSVYWYQQSLDQGLQFLIQYYNGEERAKGNILERFSAQQFPDLHSELNLSSLELGDSALYFCASSVTSGGPQYFGPGTRLLVL.